Listed below are T cell receptor beta chains from one sample, sequenced in a study of beta chain features in type 1 diabetes. Sequencing was performed with immunoSEQ multiplex PCR; in TCRdb, only in-frame clones are kept and a portion is missing. The table includes 620,000 or so clones, roughly 16% detected once. Sequenced sample: naive CD4+ T cells from blood. Receptors originate from a man between 18 and 35 years old in good health. CDR3s include the opening cysteine and the closing phenylalanine or tryptophan. Fields, in order: clone size, J gene, V gene, D gene, CDR3 protein, CDR3 DNA. The D gene is left open where the match is weak. Size is omitted from some rows. Given values are once, few, many or a class for expanded clones.

clone_size: few; j_call: TRBJ2-5; v_call: TRBV7-9; d_call: NA; cdr3_aa: CASSLGRHGTRRYQETQYF; cdr3_nt: TGTGCCAGCAGCTTAGGGCGGCACGGGACACGCAGGTACCAAGAGACCCAGTACTTC
clone_size: NA; j_call: TRBJ1-5; v_call: TRBV7-2; d_call: NA; cdr3_aa: CASSFGTQNSNQPQHF; cdr3_nt: TGTGCCAGCAGCTTTGGGACACAGAATAGCAATCAGCCCCAGCATTTT
clone_size: NA; j_call: TRBJ1-1; v_call: TRBV7-9; d_call: NA; cdr3_aa: CASSLQSNTEAFF; cdr3_nt: TGTGCCAGCAGCCTACAGAGTAACACTGAAGCTTTCTTT
clone_size: few; j_call: TRBJ2-1; v_call: TRBV2; d_call: NA; cdr3_aa: CASRKGTTYNEQFF; cdr3_nt: TGTGCCAGCAGAAAGGGGACCACCTACAATGAGCAGTTCTTC
clone_size: few; j_call: TRBJ1-3; v_call: TRBV9; d_call: NA; cdr3_aa: CASSASGARGNTIYF; cdr3_nt: TGTGCCAGCAGCGCCTCGGGGGCGCGGGGAAACACCATATATTTT
clone_size: few; j_call: TRBJ1-1; v_call: TRBV6-5; d_call: NA; cdr3_aa: CASSLYGAWNTEAFF; cdr3_nt: TGTGCCAGCAGTTTATACGGGGCGTGGAACACTGAAGCTTTCTTT
clone_size: few; j_call: TRBJ2-5; v_call: TRBV28; d_call: NA; cdr3_aa: CASSFLPGQVEYQETQYF; cdr3_nt: TGTGCCAGCAGTTTCCTTCCCGGCCAGGTCGAGTACCAAGAGACCCAGTACTTC
clone_size: NA; j_call: TRBJ2-1; v_call: TRBV15; d_call: TRBD1; cdr3_aa: CATKVAQGAGSEQFF; cdr3_nt: TGTGCCACCAAGGTAGCCCAGGGGGCGGGCAGTGAGCAGTTCTTC
clone_size: NA; j_call: TRBJ2-4; v_call: TRBV4-2; d_call: TRBD2; cdr3_aa: CASSQDLPSGRPLAKNIQYF; cdr3_nt: TGTGCCAGCAGCCAAGATCTTCCTAGCGGGAGGCCCTTAGCCAAAAACATTCAGTACTTC
clone_size: few; j_call: TRBJ2-3; v_call: TRBV4-2; d_call: NA; cdr3_aa: CASSIAGRGDTQYF; cdr3_nt: TGTGCCAGCAGCATAGCGGGCAGGGGAGATACGCAGTATTTT
clone_size: few; j_call: TRBJ1-3; v_call: TRBV10-3; d_call: NA; cdr3_aa: CAIRASGNTIYF; cdr3_nt: TGTGCCATCAGGGCCTCTGGAAACACCATATATTTT
clone_size: few; j_call: TRBJ2-7; v_call: TRBV11-3; d_call: NA; cdr3_aa: CASSLGQTDEQYF; cdr3_nt: TGTGCCAGCAGCTTAGGACAGACCGACGAGCAGTACTTC
clone_size: NA; j_call: TRBJ2-5; v_call: TRBV5-1; d_call: TRBD1; cdr3_aa: CASSLGGTGPVQETQYF; cdr3_nt: TGCGCCAGCAGCTTGGGTGGGACAGGGCCGGTCCAAGAGACCCAGTACTTC
clone_size: NA; j_call: TRBJ2-2; v_call: TRBV7-2; d_call: NA; cdr3_aa: CASSVVTVNTGELFF; cdr3_nt: TGTGCCAGCAGCGTAGTGACAGTGAACACCGGGGAGCTGTTTTTT
clone_size: NA; j_call: TRBJ2-5; v_call: TRBV14; d_call: NA; cdr3_aa: CASSQDSFGGETQYF; cdr3_nt: TGTGCCAGCAGCCAAGATTCTTTTGGGGGGGAGACCCAGTACTTC
clone_size: NA; j_call: TRBJ2-7; v_call: TRBV5-1; d_call: NA; cdr3_aa: CASSLSPGSSYEQYF; cdr3_nt: TGCGCCAGCAGCTTGAGCCCCGGGAGCTCCTACGAGCAGTACTTC
clone_size: NA; j_call: TRBJ2-3; v_call: TRBV4-1; d_call: NA; cdr3_aa: CASSQGTASTDTQYF; cdr3_nt: TGCGCCAGCAGCCAAGGGACAGCTAGCACAGATACGCAGTATTTT
clone_size: NA; j_call: TRBJ2-1; v_call: TRBV4-3; d_call: NA; cdr3_aa: CASSPSAHHNEQFF; cdr3_nt: TGCGCCAGCAGCCCGTCAGCCCACCACAATGAGCAGTTCTTC
clone_size: NA; j_call: TRBJ2-3; v_call: TRBV9; d_call: NA; cdr3_aa: CASSAASKTDTQYF; cdr3_nt: TGTGCCAGCAGCGCAGCCTCCAAGACAGATACGCAGTATTTT
clone_size: few; j_call: TRBJ2-1; v_call: TRBV7-3; d_call: NA; cdr3_aa: CASSLSFLGGQLNEQFF; cdr3_nt: TGTGCCAGCAGCCTATCGTTCTTGGGGGGCCAGTTAAATGAGCAGTTCTTC
clone_size: NA; j_call: TRBJ2-1; v_call: TRBV5-4; d_call: TRBD2; cdr3_aa: CASSQSLAGGQNEQFF; cdr3_nt: TGTGCCAGCAGCCAGTCCTTAGCGGGCGGCCAAAATGAGCAGTTCTTC
clone_size: few; j_call: TRBJ2-7; v_call: TRBV10-3; d_call: NA; cdr3_aa: CAISVGEKQYF; cdr3_nt: TGTGCCATCAGTGTAGGGGAAAAGCAGTACTTC
clone_size: NA; j_call: TRBJ2-5; v_call: TRBV2; d_call: NA; cdr3_aa: CASSALRHQETQYF; cdr3_nt: TGTGCCAGCAGTGCTCTCAGACACCAAGAGACCCAGTACTTC
clone_size: NA; j_call: TRBJ1-2; v_call: TRBV10-3; d_call: NA; cdr3_aa: CAISGSQTNYGYTF; cdr3_nt: TGTGCCATCAGTGGGTCGCAGACGAACTATGGCTACACCTTC
clone_size: NA; j_call: TRBJ2-7; v_call: TRBV27; d_call: NA; cdr3_aa: CASKHQGTRGPYEQYF; cdr3_nt: TGTGCCAGCAAGCATCAGGGTACAAGGGGTCCCTACGAGCAGTACTTC
clone_size: NA; j_call: TRBJ2-7; v_call: TRBV25-1; d_call: TRBD1; cdr3_aa: CASSEPTGTGLFYEQYF; cdr3_nt: TGTGCCAGCAGTGAGCCGACGGGGACAGGGTTATTCTACGAGCAGTACTTC
clone_size: NA; j_call: TRBJ2-7; v_call: TRBV29-1; d_call: NA; cdr3_aa: CSVGGGGYEQYF; cdr3_nt: TGCAGCGTTGGAGGGGGGGGCTACGAGCAGTACTTC
clone_size: few; j_call: TRBJ2-3; v_call: TRBV28; d_call: TRBD1; cdr3_aa: CASSSPGQGRTDTQYF; cdr3_nt: TGTGCCAGCAGTTCTCCCGGACAGGGGCGCACAGATACGCAGTATTTT
clone_size: NA; j_call: TRBJ2-5; v_call: TRBV9; d_call: NA; cdr3_aa: CASSVGLARETQYF; cdr3_nt: TGTGCCAGCAGCGTAGGGCTAGCGAGAGAGACCCAGTACTTC
clone_size: NA; j_call: TRBJ2-5; v_call: TRBV7-2; d_call: TRBD2; cdr3_aa: CASSLAVGLAGPTQYF; cdr3_nt: TGTGCCAGCAGCTTAGCGGTTGGACTAGCGGGGCCGACCCAGTACTTC
clone_size: few; j_call: TRBJ2-3; v_call: TRBV7-2; d_call: TRBD2; cdr3_aa: CASSPGLGSTDTQYF; cdr3_nt: TGTGCCAGCAGCCCGGGACTAGGGAGCACAGATACGCAGTATTTT
clone_size: NA; j_call: TRBJ2-1; v_call: TRBV2; d_call: NA; cdr3_aa: CASRGIGNEQFF; cdr3_nt: TGTGCCAGCAGGGGGATAGGAAATGAGCAGTTCTTC
clone_size: NA; j_call: TRBJ2-2; v_call: TRBV4-1; d_call: NA; cdr3_aa: CASSQRGSNTNTGELFF; cdr3_nt: TGCGCCAGCAGCCAGAGGGGTAGTAATACGAACACCGGGGAGCTGTTTTTT
clone_size: NA; j_call: TRBJ2-7; v_call: TRBV20-1; d_call: NA; cdr3_aa: CSATGYYEQYF; cdr3_nt: TGCAGTGCTACGGGGTATTACGAGCAGTACTTC
clone_size: few; j_call: TRBJ2-3; v_call: TRBV11-2; d_call: NA; cdr3_aa: CASSLFVVSTDTQYF; cdr3_nt: TGTGCCAGCAGCTTATTTGTGGTCAGCACAGATACGCAGTATTTT
clone_size: NA; j_call: TRBJ1-3; v_call: TRBV4-2; d_call: NA; cdr3_aa: CASSQEKWQGKGPDSGNTIYF; cdr3_nt: TGTGCCAGCAGCCAAGAGAAATGGCAGGGGAAGGGGCCGGACTCTGGAAACACCATATATTTT
clone_size: few; j_call: TRBJ2-4; v_call: TRBV5-1; d_call: NA; cdr3_aa: CASSLRQGRNIQYF; cdr3_nt: TGCGCCAGCAGCTTGCGGCAGGGGAGAAACATTCAGTACTTC
clone_size: few; j_call: TRBJ2-1; v_call: TRBV15; d_call: NA; cdr3_aa: CATRGGGSYNEQFF; cdr3_nt: TGTGCCACCCGTGGAGGGGGCTCCTACAATGAGCAGTTCTTC
clone_size: few; j_call: TRBJ1-3; v_call: TRBV6-6; d_call: NA; cdr3_aa: CASRDLGNSVDTIYF; cdr3_nt: TGTGCCAGCAGGGATCTGGGCAATTCGGTAGACACCATATATTTT
clone_size: few; j_call: TRBJ2-6; v_call: TRBV7-8; d_call: NA; cdr3_aa: CASSLVNGANVLTF; cdr3_nt: TGTGCCAGCAGCTTAGTCAATGGGGCCAACGTCCTGACTTTC
clone_size: NA; j_call: TRBJ1-2; v_call: TRBV25-1; d_call: NA; cdr3_aa: CASAGTYGYTF; cdr3_nt: TGTGCCAGCGCAGGAACCTATGGCTACACCTTC
clone_size: NA; j_call: TRBJ2-3; v_call: TRBV12-5; d_call: TRBD1; cdr3_aa: CASGPTGPDTQYF; cdr3_nt: TGTGCTAGTGGTCCGACAGGGCCAGATACGCAGTATTTT
clone_size: few; j_call: TRBJ2-7; v_call: TRBV19; d_call: NA; cdr3_aa: CASSIPGHEQYF; cdr3_nt: TGTGCCAGTAGTATCCCGGGACATGAGCAGTACTTC
clone_size: NA; j_call: TRBJ1-4; v_call: TRBV7-9; d_call: NA; cdr3_aa: CASSLRSRDEKLFF; cdr3_nt: TGTGCCAGCAGCTTACGATCAAGGGATGAAAAACTGTTTTTT
clone_size: NA; j_call: TRBJ2-7; v_call: TRBV6-1; d_call: TRBD2; cdr3_aa: CASSDSGAYEQYF; cdr3_nt: TGTGCCAGCAGTGATAGCGGGGCCTACGAGCAGTACTTC
clone_size: NA; j_call: TRBJ1-6; v_call: TRBV6-5; d_call: TRBD1; cdr3_aa: CASSGGGGSPLHF; cdr3_nt: TGTGCCAGCAGTGGAGGGGGCGGTTCACCCCTCCACTTT
clone_size: few; j_call: TRBJ2-2; v_call: TRBV25-1; d_call: NA; cdr3_aa: CASSVIHTGELFF; cdr3_nt: TGTGCCAGCAGTGTTATTCACACCGGGGAGCTGTTTTTT
clone_size: NA; j_call: TRBJ2-3; v_call: TRBV19; d_call: NA; cdr3_aa: CATTLWGTQYF; cdr3_nt: TGTGCCACCACCCTCTGGGGTACGCAGTATTTT